Listed below are T cell receptor beta chains from one sample, sequenced in a study. Using its own MiXCR run on the 5' RACE reads, TCRdb lists one record per CDR3 protein. The sample has about 50,000 distinct CDR3 sequences; 28% are singletons. The sample consisted of naive CD4+ T cells sorted from blood. The source is a female donor with breast cancer. Each CDR3 is given with its conserved first and last residue. Some rows mark clone size as missing; the rest say once, few, many or name a class of expanded clone.

TRBV29-1,.,CSVGTSGSYEQYF
TRBV5-1,.,CASSLVSSTATNEKLFF
TRBV12-3/TRBV12-4,.,CASSFGEGMEGYAF
TRBV3-1,.,CASSQVPLPVSYEQYF
TRBV15,.,CATSTGQGGNNQPQHF
TRBV3-1,few,CASSQDHRDNQPQHF
TRBV12-3/TRBV12-4,few,CASGRPGSGANVLTF
TRBV5-6,.,CASSITGTPPYEQYF
TRBV10-2,few,CASSLTGVGQETQYF
TRBV10-3,few,CAISDSSTDTQYF
TRBV12-3/TRBV12-4,.,CASSFQGAYGYTF
TRBV24-1,.,CATRTSGTNTQYF
TRBV7-9,.,CASSLAADSNQPQHF
TRBV2,many,CASSEIGVSSYNEQFF
TRBV5-8,.,CASSLTVRGNEQFF
TRBV12-3/TRBV12-4,once,CASSPGLLNTEAFF
TRBV10-3,few,CAISGTGGPETQYF
TRBV12-5,many,CASARGTETQYF
TRBV7-9,.,CASSSGAGVDTQYF
TRBV11-2,few,CASSLVWDSYNEQFF
TRBV6-1,.,CASSEEGTGRNTEAFF
TRBV14,.,CASSQAGSTGTEAFF
TRBV5-1,medium-sized,CASSLEGGVESPLHF
TRBV2,few,CARREGAGETQYF
TRBV28,.,CASSQSLPGTGEETQYF
TRBV18,.,CASSPKGTGELFF
TRBV5-1,few,CASSRAGQGANTGELFF
TRBV7-8,few,CASSLERGLEAFF
TRBV5-1,few,CASSIEIGGSAEAFF